These T cell receptor beta chains were read from a single sample in a study of cytomegalovirus exposure and HLA in healthy donors. Sequenced by immunoSEQ multiplex PCR; TCRdb stores in-frame clones only, minus some. The table includes 200,000 or so clones, around 83% detected once. The material sequenced was PBMCs. Every receptor here comes from a woman aged 25-40 years in good health and CMV-seropositive. Each CDR3 is given with its conserved first and last residue.

cdr3_aa	v_call	j_call
CASSQGDRVWRETQYF	TRBV4-1	TRBJ2-5
CAIREQGYGEGYTF	TRBV6-6	TRBJ1-2
CASSLGQGNTGELFF	TRBV11-3	TRBJ2-2
CASSIQTGVWDEQFF	TRBV19	TRBJ2-1
CASSLTSGPYNEQFF	TRBV7-9	TRBJ2-1
CASSADTNTEAFF	TRBV2	TRBJ1-1
CAISEYSGRGDTQYF	TRBV10-3	TRBJ2-3
CASSFPQSGNTIYF	TRBV11-2	TRBJ1-3
CASRDRATDTF	TRBV6-1	TRBJ1-2
CASSYYTGTNEKLFF	TRBV25-1	TRBJ1-4
CASSLPLAGFNEQFF	TRBV25-1	TRBJ2-1
CASSSDVTNEQFF	TRBV28	TRBJ2-1
CASSPYRGQGFF	TRBV6-5	TRBJ1-1